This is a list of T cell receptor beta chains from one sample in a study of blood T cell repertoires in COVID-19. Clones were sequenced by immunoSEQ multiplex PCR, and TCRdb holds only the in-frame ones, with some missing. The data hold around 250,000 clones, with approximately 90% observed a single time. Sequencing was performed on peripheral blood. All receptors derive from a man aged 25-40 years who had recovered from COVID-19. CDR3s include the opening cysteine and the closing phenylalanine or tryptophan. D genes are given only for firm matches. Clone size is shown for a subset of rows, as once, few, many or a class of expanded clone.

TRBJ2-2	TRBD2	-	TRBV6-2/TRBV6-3	CASSLGTSGGTGELFF	TGTGCCAGCAGTCTGGGGACTAGCGGCGGAACCGGGGAGCTGTTTTTT
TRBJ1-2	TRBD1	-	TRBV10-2	CASSEPTRTGNDYGYTF	TGCGCCAGCAGTGAGCCCACCAGGACAGGAAATGACTATGGCTACACCTTC
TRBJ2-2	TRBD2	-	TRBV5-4	CASSLNSGANTGELFF	TGTGCCAGCAGTTTAAATAGCGGGGCTAACACCGGGGAGCTGTTTTTT
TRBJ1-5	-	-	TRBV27	CASSLRENQPQHF	TGTGCCAGCAGTTTGCGGGAAAATCAGCCCCAGCATTTT
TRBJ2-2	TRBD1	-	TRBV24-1	CATSLTGGTGELFF	TGTGCCACCAGTTTAACAGGGGGGACCGGGGAGCTGTTTTTT
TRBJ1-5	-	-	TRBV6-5	CASPGGSGQPQHF	TGTGCCAGCCCCGGGGGGTCGGGTCAGCCCCAGCATTTT
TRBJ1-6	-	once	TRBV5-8	CASSLVGGRSPLHF	TGTGCCAGCAGCTTGGTAGGGGGACGATCACCCCTCCACTTT
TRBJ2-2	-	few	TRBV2	CASRREGLGTGELFF	TGTGCCAGCAGGAGGGAAGGGTTGGGTACCGGGGAGCTGTTTTTT
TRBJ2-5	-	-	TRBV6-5	CASGEETQYF	TGTGCCAGCGGAGAAGAGACCCAGTACTTC
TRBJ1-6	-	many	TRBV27	CASRLDSNYLNSPLHF	TGTGCCAGCAGGCTGGACAGTAATTATTTAAATTCACCCCTCCACTTT
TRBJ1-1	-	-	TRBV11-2	CASSKTVDTEAFF	TGTGCCAGCAGCAAAACGGTGGACACTGAAGCTTTCTTT
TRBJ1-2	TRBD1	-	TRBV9	CASSAHTGTGNYGYTF	TGTGCCAGCAGCGCACATACCGGGACAGGGAACTATGGCTACACCTTC
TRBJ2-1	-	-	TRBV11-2	CASSLEGREVDEQFF	TGTGCCAGCAGCTTAGAAGGCAGGGAGGTGGATGAGCAGTTCTTC
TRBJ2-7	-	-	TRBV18	CASSPSQGNEQYF	TGTGCCAGCTCACCAAGCCAGGGGAACGAGCAGTACTTC
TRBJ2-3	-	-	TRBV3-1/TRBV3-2	CASGASPDTQYF	TGTGCCAGCGGGGCCTCCCCAGATACGCAGTATTTT
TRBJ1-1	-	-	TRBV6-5	CASSYSRVGNTEAFF	TGTGCCAGCAGTTACTCGAGGGTTGGGAACACTGAAGCTTTCTTT
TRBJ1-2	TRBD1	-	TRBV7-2	CASSHDRVAYGYTF	TGTGCCAGCAGCCACGACAGGGTTGCCTATGGCTACACCTTC
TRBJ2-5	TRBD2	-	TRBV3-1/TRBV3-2	CASSPIFPGLAIAETQYF	TGTGCCAGCAGCCCGATCTTCCCCGGACTAGCCATAGCGGAGACCCAGTACTTC
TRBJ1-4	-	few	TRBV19	CASSIIRADEKLFF	TGTGCCAGTAGTATCATCAGGGCAGATGAAAAACTGTTTTTT
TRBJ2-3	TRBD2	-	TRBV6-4	CASSYLAGDTQYF	TGTGCCAGCAGTTACCTAGCGGGGGATACGCAGTATTTT
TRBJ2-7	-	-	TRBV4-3	CASSPELQGGYEQYF	TGCGCCAGCAGCCCGGAACTGCAGGGGGGTTACGAGCAGTACTTC
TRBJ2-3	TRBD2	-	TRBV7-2	CASSIGLAGEVTQYF	TGTGCCAGCAGCATAGGACTAGCGGGGGAGGTTACGCAGTATTTT
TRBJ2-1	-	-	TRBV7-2	CASSLFNSVSGNEQFF	TGTGCCAGCAGCTTATTTAATAGCGTGTCGGGCAATGAGCAGTTCTTC